Listed below are T cell receptor beta chains from one sample, sequenced in a study of blood T cell repertoires in COVID-19. Assay: immunoSEQ multiplex PCR; the TCRdb copy retains only in-frame clones and omits some. This table holds 200,000 to 250,000 clones, roughly 84% found once. The sample taken for sequencing was peripheral blood. Source of these receptors: a woman aged 80 or over with acute or convalescent COVID-19. Each CDR3 is given with its conserved first and last residue. D genes are given only for firm matches. Clone size is given for some rows only: seen once, a few or many times, or a class if the clone is expanded.

CDR3nt: TGTGCCAGCAGCTTGGTCCCGGGTGCAGATACGCAGTATTTT
CDR3aa: CASSLVPGADTQYF
v_gene: TRBV7-2
j_gene: TRBJ2-3
abundance: .
d_gene: .

CDR3nt: TGTGCCAGCAGCGTAGCTTTTCAGGGGAATGGCTACACCTTC
CDR3aa: CASSVAFQGNGYTF
v_gene: TRBV9
j_gene: TRBJ1-2
abundance: .
d_gene: .

CDR3nt: TGCAGCGCCCTACGAGCGCCCAATCAGCCCCAGCATTTT
CDR3aa: CSALRAPNQPQHF
v_gene: TRBV29-1
j_gene: TRBJ1-5
abundance: .
d_gene: .

CDR3nt: TGTGCCAGCAGCGTGTTAGCGGGGGCCGCCTACGAGCAGTACTTC
CDR3aa: CASSVLAGAAYEQYF
v_gene: TRBV7-3
j_gene: TRBJ2-7
abundance: .
d_gene: TRBD2

CDR3nt: TGTGCCAGCTCACCAGAGGAGGGCTATGGCTACACCTTC
CDR3aa: CASSPEEGYGYTF
v_gene: TRBV18
j_gene: TRBJ1-2
abundance: .
d_gene: .

CDR3nt: TGTGCCATCCGGGGGAGCGGGGGCCAAGGAGAGCAGTTCTTC
CDR3aa: CAIRGSGGQGEQFF
v_gene: TRBV6-6
j_gene: TRBJ2-1
abundance: .
d_gene: TRBD2

CDR3nt: TGTGCCAGCAGCCGTGGGACAGGAGATCTATCTGGGGCCAACGTCCTGACTTTC
CDR3aa: CASSRGTGDLSGANVLTF
v_gene: TRBV7-2
j_gene: TRBJ2-6
abundance: .
d_gene: TRBD1

CDR3nt: TGCGCCAGCAGCTTGGGGGACGGCGGGGGTGAGCAGTTCTTC
CDR3aa: CASSLGDGGGEQFF
v_gene: TRBV5-1
j_gene: TRBJ2-1
abundance: .
d_gene: TRBD2

CDR3nt: TGTGCCAGCATCAACTCGTTCGACTCCTACAATGAGCAGTTCTTC
CDR3aa: CASINSFDSYNEQFF
v_gene: TRBV6-6
j_gene: TRBJ2-1
abundance: .
d_gene: .

CDR3nt: TGTGCCAGCAGCTTAGCGTTGTCGGGGGGGCCATTTAGTGAGACCCAGTACTTC
CDR3aa: CASSLALSGGPFSETQYF
v_gene: TRBV7-2
j_gene: TRBJ2-5
abundance: .
d_gene: TRBD2

CDR3nt: TGTGCCAGCACGGCGGTCATGGGTATGCGAGCTTTCTTT
CDR3aa: CASTAVMGMRAFF
v_gene: TRBV2
j_gene: TRBJ1-1
abundance: .
d_gene: .

CDR3nt: TGTGCCAGCAGCCACAGGGGGGCGAACACCGGGGAGCTGTTTTTT
CDR3aa: CASSHRGANTGELFF
v_gene: TRBV3-1/TRBV3-2
j_gene: TRBJ2-2
abundance: .
d_gene: .

CDR3nt: TGCGCCAGCAGCCAAGCCCTCACAGGGGGCGCCTACAATGAGCAGTTCTTC
CDR3aa: CASSQALTGGAYNEQFF
v_gene: TRBV4-3
j_gene: TRBJ2-1
abundance: .
d_gene: TRBD1

CDR3nt: TGTGCCAGCAGCCTCGGAGCAGGGGTGGTCTCCTATAATTCACCCCTCCACTTT
CDR3aa: CASSLGAGVVSYNSPLHF
v_gene: TRBV13
j_gene: TRBJ1-6
abundance: once
d_gene: .

CDR3nt: TGCGCCAGCAGCCCCTTGGCGGGGGGCCGAAACAATGAGCAGTTCTTC
CDR3aa: CASSPLAGGRNNEQFF
v_gene: TRBV5-1
j_gene: TRBJ2-1
abundance: .
d_gene: TRBD2

CDR3nt: TGTGCCAGTAGTCAATCCGGTGCCCGGTATAGCAATCAGCCCCAGCATTTT
CDR3aa: CASSQSGARYSNQPQHF
v_gene: TRBV19
j_gene: TRBJ1-5
abundance: .
d_gene: .

CDR3nt: TGTGCCAGCTCACCACGGTCGGGAGAGGGGGAAAAACTGTTTTTT
CDR3aa: CASSPRSGEGEKLFF
v_gene: TRBV18
j_gene: TRBJ1-4
abundance: .
d_gene: .

CDR3nt: TGTGCCTCTTCTTACGGCAGGGGGTACGCAACTAATGAAAAACTGTTTTTT
CDR3aa: CASSYGRGYATNEKLFF
v_gene: TRBV30
j_gene: TRBJ1-4
abundance: .
d_gene: TRBD1

CDR3nt: TGTGCCAGCAGCCAAGAAGGTGGACTAGCGGCGCCCTACAATGAGCAGTTCTTC
CDR3aa: CASSQEGGLAAPYNEQFF
v_gene: TRBV3-1/TRBV3-2
j_gene: TRBJ2-1
abundance: .
d_gene: TRBD2

CDR3nt: TGTGCCAGCAGCCAGGGAGGACAGGGAAGCTCACCCCTCCACTTT
CDR3aa: CASSQGGQGSSPLHF
v_gene: TRBV14
j_gene: TRBJ1-6
abundance: once
d_gene: TRBD1

CDR3nt: TGTGCCAGCAGCGTATTTATGACAGCGAACACTGAAGCTTTCTTT
CDR3aa: CASSVFMTANTEAFF
v_gene: TRBV5-4
j_gene: TRBJ1-1
abundance: .
d_gene: .

CDR3nt: TGTGCCAGCAGCCCCCGAGGGTGGATGGAGACCCAGTACTTC
CDR3aa: CASSPRGWMETQYF
v_gene: TRBV3-1/TRBV3-2
j_gene: TRBJ2-5
abundance: .
d_gene: .

CDR3nt: TGTGCCAGCAGCTTAAAGGTGCAGGGGGCTATTGGAAACACCATATATTTT
CDR3aa: CASSLKVQGAIGNTIYF
v_gene: TRBV7-9
j_gene: TRBJ1-3
abundance: .
d_gene: TRBD1

CDR3nt: TGCGCCAGCAGCTCCTCTACTAGCAGCCCCTACGAGCAGTACTTC
CDR3aa: CASSSSTSSPYEQYF
v_gene: TRBV5-1
j_gene: TRBJ2-7
abundance: .
d_gene: .

CDR3nt: TGTGCCTGGAGTTCAGGGGAGAACTACGAGCAGTACTTC
CDR3aa: CAWSSGENYEQYF
v_gene: TRBV30
j_gene: TRBJ2-7
abundance: .
d_gene: .

CDR3nt: TGTGCCAGCAGCCAGAACTACGAGCAGTACTTC
CDR3aa: CASSQNYEQYF
v_gene: TRBV5-4
j_gene: TRBJ2-7
abundance: .
d_gene: .

CDR3nt: TGTGCCAGCAGTTACGGGAGCGGACGAGGAGCTTTCTTT
CDR3aa: CASSYGSGRGAFF
v_gene: TRBV6-2/TRBV6-3
j_gene: TRBJ1-1
abundance: .
d_gene: .

CDR3nt: TGTGCCAGCAGGGCGGGTACTGGAAACACCATATATTTT
CDR3aa: CASRAGTGNTIYF
v_gene: TRBV7-9
j_gene: TRBJ1-3
abundance: .
d_gene: .

CDR3nt: TGTGCCAGCAGTTCAGGGGTTCGTGGCTACACCTTC
CDR3aa: CASSSGVRGYTF
v_gene: TRBV28
j_gene: TRBJ1-2
abundance: .
d_gene: .

CDR3nt: TGTGCCACCAGCAGAGAGGCGGCGAACACCGGGGAGCTGTTTTTT
CDR3aa: CATSREAANTGELFF
v_gene: TRBV15
j_gene: TRBJ2-2
abundance: few
d_gene: .

CDR3nt: TGTGCCAGCATCGTCGGCGGGGGCACTGAAGCTTTCTTT
CDR3aa: CASIVGGGTEAFF
v_gene: TRBV6-5
j_gene: TRBJ1-1
abundance: few
d_gene: .

CDR3nt: TGTGCCAGTAGTAACCGTCCTGCCCAGGTTGCAGATACGCAGTATTTT
CDR3aa: CASSNRPAQVADTQYF
v_gene: TRBV19
j_gene: TRBJ2-3
abundance: .
d_gene: .

CDR3nt: TGTGCCAGCAGTTACTCGAGCACGGCCCCGGGGTATGGCTACACCTTC
CDR3aa: CASSYSSTAPGYGYTF
v_gene: TRBV6-5
j_gene: TRBJ1-2
abundance: .
d_gene: .

CDR3nt: TGCGCCAGAACTGGTCGGGACACTTCCTTCAATGAAAAACTGTTTTTT
CDR3aa: CARTGRDTSFNEKLFF
v_gene: TRBV10-1
j_gene: TRBJ1-4
abundance: .
d_gene: .

CDR3nt: TGCAGTGCTAGTCGGGACAGTCAATTCTCTGGAAACACCATATATTTT
CDR3aa: CSASRDSQFSGNTIYF
v_gene: TRBV20-1
j_gene: TRBJ1-3
abundance: .
d_gene: TRBD1

CDR3nt: TGTGCCATATCATGGGACAGGATGAACACTGAAGCTTTCTTT
CDR3aa: CAISWDRMNTEAFF
v_gene: TRBV15
j_gene: TRBJ1-1
abundance: .
d_gene: TRBD1

CDR3nt: TGTGCCAGTAGCCGAGCAGGTTCCAGAGCTTTCTTT
CDR3aa: CASSRAGSRAFF
v_gene: TRBV19
j_gene: TRBJ1-1
abundance: .
d_gene: .

CDR3nt: TGTGCCAGCAGTTACACAGGGATGGGGTCGGGTCAGCCCCAGCATTTT
CDR3aa: CASSYTGMGSGQPQHF
v_gene: TRBV27
j_gene: TRBJ1-5
abundance: .
d_gene: .

CDR3nt: TGTGCCAGCAGCCAACTCCGGGACTCTAGCTCCTACGAGCAGTACTTC
CDR3aa: CASSQLRDSSSYEQYF
v_gene: TRBV14
j_gene: TRBJ2-7
abundance: .
d_gene: .

CDR3nt: TGTGCCCTTACTAGCGGGGGAGAGACCCAGTACTTC
CDR3aa: CALTSGGETQYF
v_gene: TRBV30
j_gene: TRBJ2-5
abundance: .
d_gene: TRBD2

CDR3nt: TGTGCCATCAGTGAGTCGGTCAGGGGGCCCGGAAACACCATATATTTT
CDR3aa: CAISESVRGPGNTIYF
v_gene: TRBV10-3
j_gene: TRBJ1-3
abundance: .
d_gene: TRBD1

CDR3nt: TGTGCCAGCAGCCCCACCTCTAGCGGGGCCTACCAGACCCAGTACTTC
CDR3aa: CASSPTSSGAYQTQYF
v_gene: TRBV5-6
j_gene: TRBJ2-5
abundance: .
d_gene: TRBD2

CDR3nt: TGTGCCAGCAGAGGAGGGAACGCTGAAGCTTTCTTT
CDR3aa: CASRGGNAEAFF
v_gene: TRBV2
j_gene: TRBJ1-1
abundance: once
d_gene: .

CDR3nt: TGTGCCAGCAGCTCCTCTCCTAGCGGGGGGGTACCACGCACAGATACGCAGTATTTT
CDR3aa: CASSSSPSGGVPRTDTQYF
v_gene: TRBV7-2
j_gene: TRBJ2-3
abundance: .
d_gene: TRBD2

CDR3nt: TGTGCCAGTAGTGTCGGGGGGGGTCAGCCCCAGCATTTT
CDR3aa: CASSVGGGQPQHF
v_gene: TRBV19
j_gene: TRBJ1-5
abundance: few
d_gene: .

CDR3nt: TGTGCTACCTCCCCCGGCACAGATACGCAGTATTTT
CDR3aa: CATSPGTDTQYF
v_gene: TRBV12-5
j_gene: TRBJ2-3
abundance: .
d_gene: .

CDR3nt: TGCGCCAGCAGCCAAGAACAGGGGGCGGAAGCTTTCTTT
CDR3aa: CASSQEQGAEAFF
v_gene: TRBV4-1
j_gene: TRBJ1-1
abundance: once
d_gene: TRBD1

CDR3nt: TGTGCCAGCAGCCGGAACGCTGACAGAAACGGCTACACCTTC
CDR3aa: CASSRNADRNGYTF
v_gene: TRBV11-3
j_gene: TRBJ1-2
abundance: .
d_gene: .

CDR3nt: TGTGCCAGCAGCCAAGATCGCAGGGCTGGCTACACCTTC
CDR3aa: CASSQDRRAGYTF
v_gene: TRBV4-2
j_gene: TRBJ1-2
abundance: .
d_gene: .

CDR3nt: TGCGCCAGCAGCCTAAATCCCGGGACTAGCGGAGAGACCCAGTACTTC
CDR3aa: CASSLNPGTSGETQYF
v_gene: TRBV4-3
j_gene: TRBJ2-5
abundance: .
d_gene: TRBD2

CDR3nt: TGCAGTGCTAGTGCCCAGGGTAGGGGCAATCAGCCCCAGCATTTT
CDR3aa: CSASAQGRGNQPQHF
v_gene: TRBV20-1
j_gene: TRBJ1-5
abundance: .
d_gene: .

CDR3nt: TGTGCCAGCAGTGTTCAGGTTCAATTGCTCTATGGCTACACCTTC
CDR3aa: CASSVQVQLLYGYTF
v_gene: TRBV2
j_gene: TRBJ1-2
abundance: .
d_gene: .

CDR3nt: TGCGCCAGCAGCCGGGGAGATGGGCGTGAGCAGTTCTTC
CDR3aa: CASSRGDGREQFF
v_gene: TRBV4-1
j_gene: TRBJ2-1
abundance: once
d_gene: .

CDR3nt: TGTGCCAGCAGCCAATACAGGGTCGGCGCTGAAGCTTTCTTT
CDR3aa: CASSQYRVGAEAFF
v_gene: TRBV14
j_gene: TRBJ1-1
abundance: .
d_gene: .

CDR3nt: TGTGCCAGCAGAGCAGGGGGCACGAACACCGGGGAGCTGTTTTTT
CDR3aa: CASRAGGTNTGELFF
v_gene: TRBV2
j_gene: TRBJ2-2
abundance: .
d_gene: TRBD1

CDR3nt: TGTGCCAGCACTTCGACAGGGCCCTATGGCTACACCTTC
CDR3aa: CASTSTGPYGYTF
v_gene: TRBV12-3/TRBV12-4
j_gene: TRBJ1-2
abundance: .
d_gene: TRBD1

CDR3nt: TGTGCCAGCAGTTTGACGGGGATCAATCAGCCCCAGCATTTT
CDR3aa: CASSLTGINQPQHF
v_gene: TRBV27
j_gene: TRBJ1-5
abundance: .
d_gene: .